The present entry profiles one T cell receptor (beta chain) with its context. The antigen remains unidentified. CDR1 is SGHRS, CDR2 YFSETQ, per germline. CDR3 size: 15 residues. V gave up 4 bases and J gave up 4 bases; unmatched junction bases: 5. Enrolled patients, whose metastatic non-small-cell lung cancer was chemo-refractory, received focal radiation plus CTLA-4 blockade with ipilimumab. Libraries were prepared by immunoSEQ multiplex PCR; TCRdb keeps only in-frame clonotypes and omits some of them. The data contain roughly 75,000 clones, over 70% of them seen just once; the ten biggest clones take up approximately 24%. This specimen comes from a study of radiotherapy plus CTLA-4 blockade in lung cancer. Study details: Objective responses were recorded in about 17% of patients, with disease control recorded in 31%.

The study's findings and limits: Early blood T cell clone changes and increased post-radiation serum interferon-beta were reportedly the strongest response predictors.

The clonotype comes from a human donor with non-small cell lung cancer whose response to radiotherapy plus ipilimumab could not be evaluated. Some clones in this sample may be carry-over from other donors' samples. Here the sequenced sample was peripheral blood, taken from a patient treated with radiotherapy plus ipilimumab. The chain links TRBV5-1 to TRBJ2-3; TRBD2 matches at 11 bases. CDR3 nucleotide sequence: TGCGCCAGCAGCCTTAGCGGGGGGGCCTCAGATACGCAGTATTTT. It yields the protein CASSLSGGASDTQYF.